The T cell receptor beta chain described here comes from a study of cytomegalovirus exposure and HLA in healthy donors. General observations from the study: Apparent HLA restriction characterized most CMV-associated TCR beta chains in a later analysis.

The table lists this clone with a few counts. Its antigen is undetermined. Vbeta (60) and Jbeta (13) primers were used in the PCR. The method was immunoSEQ multiplex PCR; TCRdb's version includes in-frame clones alone and lacks a portion of them. The table records about 140,000 clones, roughly four fifths of them present only once. The CDR3 runs to 16 residues. Looked up from germline, CDR1 is SGHRS and CDR2 is YFSETQ. The V segment lost 4 bases and the J segment 1 base; nucleotides outside the gene matches: 8. The TCR originated in a woman aged 45-60 years in good health and CMV-seropositive. Material for sequencing was PBMCs. The chain employs TRBV5-1 and TRBJ2-5, with 9 positions matching TRBD2. CDR3 coding DNA: TGCGCCAGCAGCATCTTGGGTAGCGGGGGCCAAGAGACCCAGTACTTC. As protein: CASSILGSGGQETQYF.